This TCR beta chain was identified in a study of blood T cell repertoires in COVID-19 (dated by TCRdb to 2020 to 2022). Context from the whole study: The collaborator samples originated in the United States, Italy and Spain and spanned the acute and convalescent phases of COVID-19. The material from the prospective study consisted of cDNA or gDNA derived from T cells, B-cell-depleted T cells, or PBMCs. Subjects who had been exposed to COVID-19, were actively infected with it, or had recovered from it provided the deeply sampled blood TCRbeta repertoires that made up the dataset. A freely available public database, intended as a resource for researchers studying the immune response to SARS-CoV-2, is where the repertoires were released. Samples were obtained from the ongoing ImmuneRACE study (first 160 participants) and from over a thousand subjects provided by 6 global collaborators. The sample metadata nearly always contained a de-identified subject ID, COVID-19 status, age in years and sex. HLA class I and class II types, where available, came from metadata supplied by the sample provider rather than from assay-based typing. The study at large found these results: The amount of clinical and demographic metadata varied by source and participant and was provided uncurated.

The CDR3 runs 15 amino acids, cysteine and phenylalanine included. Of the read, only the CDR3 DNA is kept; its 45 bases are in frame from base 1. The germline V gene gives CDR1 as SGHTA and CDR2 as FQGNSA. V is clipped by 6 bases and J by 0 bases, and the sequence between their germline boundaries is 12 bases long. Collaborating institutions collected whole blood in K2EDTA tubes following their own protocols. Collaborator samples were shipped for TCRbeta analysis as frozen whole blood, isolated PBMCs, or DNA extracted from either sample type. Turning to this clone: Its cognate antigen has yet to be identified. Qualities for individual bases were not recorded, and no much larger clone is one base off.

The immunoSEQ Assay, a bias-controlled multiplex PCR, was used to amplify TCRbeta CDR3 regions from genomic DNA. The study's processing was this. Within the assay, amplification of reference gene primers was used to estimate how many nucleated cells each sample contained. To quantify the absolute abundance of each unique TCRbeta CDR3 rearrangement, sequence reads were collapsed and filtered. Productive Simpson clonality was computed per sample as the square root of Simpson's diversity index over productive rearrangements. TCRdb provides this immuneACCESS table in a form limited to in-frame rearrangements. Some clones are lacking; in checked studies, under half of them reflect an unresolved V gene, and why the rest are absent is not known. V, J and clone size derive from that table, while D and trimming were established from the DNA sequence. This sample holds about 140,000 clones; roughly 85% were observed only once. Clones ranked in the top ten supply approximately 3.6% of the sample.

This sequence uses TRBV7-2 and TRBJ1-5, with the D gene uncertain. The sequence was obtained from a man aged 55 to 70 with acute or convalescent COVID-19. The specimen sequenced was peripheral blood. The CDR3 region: CASRRVGSSNQPQHF. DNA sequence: TGTGCCAGCAGACGAGTCGGTAGTAGCAATCAGCCCCAGCATTTT.